One and the same sample provided the 6 T cell receptor beta chains below, sequenced in a study of technical replicates of blood from a handful of donors. Repertoires were generated with immunoSEQ multiplex PCR, while TCRdb's copy carries only in-frame clones and drops some. The table has fewer than 85,000 clones, about 93% seen once. Sequencing was carried out using T cells isolated from PBMCs. These receptor sequences come from a human donor in good health.

V usage is TRBV15 and J usage is TRBJ2-2, with a possible D match to TRBD2 (5 bases). Germline CDR1 and CDR2: LNHNV and YYDKDF (reference sequence). Trimming left V 0 bases short and J 8 bases short, with 7 bases between. The CDR3 runs 13 residues. CDR3 sequence: CATSRDEGGELFF. The CDR3, as DNA: TGTGCCACCAGCAGAGATGAGGGAGGGGAGCTGTTTTTT.

The table lists this clone with a count of one. This chain links TRBV7-9 with TRBJ2-7; 9 nucleotides match TRBD1. Germline CDR1 and CDR2: SEHNR and FQNEAQ (reference sequence). With 5 bases clipped from V and 0 bases from J, the junction kept 5 bases outside the gene matches. This CDR3 is built from 15 residues. CDR3 DNA sequence: TGTGCCAGCAGCCAGGGACAGGGACTCTCCTACGAGCAGTACTTC. This translates into CASSQGQGLSYEQYF.

CDR3 in DNA: TGTGCCAGCAGTTACCGACCGGGATCGGGAAACACTGAAGCTTTCTTT. It specifies CASSYRPGSGNTEAFF. The chain links TRBV6-5 to TRBJ1-1; D ambiguous. Trimming removed 2 bases from V and 2 bases from J, with 15 bases in between. Germline CDR1 reads MNHEY; CDR2 reads SVGAGI. CDR3 length: 16 residues.

This clone came up once. This rearrangement joins TRBV27 to TRBJ1-2; tentatively, D is TRBD1 (5 bases). Deletions cut 11 bases from V and 6 bases from J, with 37 bases between. CDR3 length: 19 residues. The V gene's germline CDR1 is MNHEY and CDR2 SMNVEV (reference sequence). CDR3 coding DNA: TGTGCCCCTCGGGGAGGGGTACCCCCCAAGGCCCATGATTTAGATGGCTACACCTTC. This encodes CAPRGGVPPKAHDLDGYTF.

This clone has a handful of counts. The rearrangement joins TRBV5-1 to TRBJ1-4, with D possibly being TRBD1 (5 bases). This CDR3 spans 14 amino acids. CDR1 SGHRS and CDR2 YFSETQ come from the germline V gene. Trimming removed 0 bases from V and 8 bases from J, with 11 bases in between. The CDR3 nucleotides are TGCGCCAGCAGCTTGGACTCAACAGGAGAAAAACTGTTTTTT. It is translated as CASSLDSTGEKLFF.

V is TRBV27 and J is TRBJ2-7; D possibly corresponds to TRBD1 (6 bases). CDR3 length equals 15 residues. The germline V gene encodes CDR1 MNHEY and CDR2 SMNVEV (reference sequence). V lost 0 bases and J lost 4, with 13 bases in between. CDR3 DNA: TGTGCCAGCAGTTTATCGGGGGCAGGAGTGTACGAGCAGTACTTC. Translation: CASSLSGAGVYEQYF.